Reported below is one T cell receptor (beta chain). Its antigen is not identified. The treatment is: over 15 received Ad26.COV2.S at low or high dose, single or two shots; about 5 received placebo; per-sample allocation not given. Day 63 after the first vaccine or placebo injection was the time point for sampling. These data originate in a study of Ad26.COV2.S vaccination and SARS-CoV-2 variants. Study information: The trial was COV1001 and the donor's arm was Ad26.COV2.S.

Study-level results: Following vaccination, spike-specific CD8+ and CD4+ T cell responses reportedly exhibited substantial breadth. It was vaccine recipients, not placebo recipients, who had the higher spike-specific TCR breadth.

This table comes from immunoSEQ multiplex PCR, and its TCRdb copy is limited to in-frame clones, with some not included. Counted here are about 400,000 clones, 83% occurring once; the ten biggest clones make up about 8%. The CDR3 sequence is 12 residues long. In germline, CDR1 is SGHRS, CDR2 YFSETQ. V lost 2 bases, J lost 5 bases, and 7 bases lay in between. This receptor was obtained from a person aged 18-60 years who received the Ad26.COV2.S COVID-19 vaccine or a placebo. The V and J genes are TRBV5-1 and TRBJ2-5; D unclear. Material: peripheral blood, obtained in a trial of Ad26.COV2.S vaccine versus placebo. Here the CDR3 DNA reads TGCGCCAGCAGCTTTCTGTCGGAGACCCAGTACTTC. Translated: CASSFLSETQYF.